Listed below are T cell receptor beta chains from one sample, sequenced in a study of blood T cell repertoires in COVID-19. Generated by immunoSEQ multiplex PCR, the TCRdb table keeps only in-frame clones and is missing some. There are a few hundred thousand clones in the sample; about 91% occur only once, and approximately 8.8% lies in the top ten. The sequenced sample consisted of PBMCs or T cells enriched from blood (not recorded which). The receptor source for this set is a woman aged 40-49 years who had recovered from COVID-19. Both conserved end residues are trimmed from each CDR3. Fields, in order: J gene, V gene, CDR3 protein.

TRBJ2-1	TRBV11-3	ASSLRGRGPENEQF
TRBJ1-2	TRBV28	ASRQQGALSYGYT
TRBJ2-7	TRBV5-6	ASSLEGTGVPGQY
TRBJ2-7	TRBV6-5	ASLSGSSYEQY
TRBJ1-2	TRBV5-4	ASSLGGAADGYT
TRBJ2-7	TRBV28	ASSQPGQGSYEQY
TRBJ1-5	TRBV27	ASSLWSGIGDQPQH
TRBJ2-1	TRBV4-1	ASSQEQLAGDEQF
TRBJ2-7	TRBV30	AWTTGSSYEQY
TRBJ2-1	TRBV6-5	ASTDSGGAYNEQF
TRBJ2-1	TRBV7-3	ASSGVIAGGYNEQF
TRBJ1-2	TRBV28	AAEGRGGYT
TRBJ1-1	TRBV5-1	ASSPAGATEAF